The 2 T cell receptor beta chains below come from one sample, sequenced in a study of blood T cell repertoires in COVID-19. TCRdb's table, derived via immunoSEQ multiplex PCR, lists solely in-frame clones and lacks some. The sample lists 150,000 to 200,000 clones; around three quarters were seen once. Sequencing input: peripheral blood. All receptors derive from a man between 60 and 70 years old with active or convalescent COVID-19.

Remarks on this clone: Other DNA sequences from this sample encode an identical CDR3 as well. The chain employs TRBV29-1 and TRBJ1-1, with a tentative D call TRBD1 (5 bases). The CDR3 has 12 amino acids. Germline V lookup: CDR1 SQVTM, CDR2 ANQGSEA. Trimming removed 3 bases from V and 5 bases from J, with 10 bases in between. The CDR3, as DNA: TGCAGCGTTGAGAGGGGAGGGACTGAAGCTTTCTTT. Encoded protein: CSVERGGTEAFF.

The chain combines TRBV5-5 with TRBJ1-5; TRBD1 agrees at 8 bases. Germline assignment: CDR1 SGHKS and CDR2 YYEKEE (reference sequence). V dropped 3 bases and J dropped 7; count of bases not matched to a gene: 6. CDR3 length equals 14 residues. Written as DNA, the CDR3 is TGTGCCAGCAGCTCGACAGGGGAATGGCAGCCCCAGCATTTT. Translated, it gives CASSSTGEWQPQHF. Together with reference TRBV5-5 and TRBJ1-5, the CDR3 gives the full variable domain: DAGVTQSPTHLIKTRGQQVTLRCSPISGHKSVSWYQQVLGQGPQFIFQYYEKEERGRGNFPDRFSARQFPNYSSELNVNALLLGDSALYLCASSSTGEWQPQHFGDGTRLSIL.